Included here is one T cell receptor beta chain sequence, with context. The data belong to a study of tumor-infiltrating lymphocytes in oesophageal squamous cell carcinoma. V was clipped by 4 bases and J by 0 bases, with 11 bases between them. Germline V lookup: CDR1 LGHDT, CDR2 YNNKEL (reference sequence). CDR3 size: 15 residues. TCRdb fed the PCR reads into MiXCR, producing one record per CDR3 protein. The sample includes 23,000 or so distinct CDR3 sequences, roughly two fifths seen only once; the top ten take approximately 38%. The sample consisted of esophageal tumor tissue. The TCR sequence derives from a male donor with esophageal squamous cell carcinoma. The V gene is TRBV3-1, the J gene TRBJ2-3, with D perhaps TRBD1 or TRBD2 (7 bases each). The CDR3 DNA is TGTGCCAGCAGCCCCAGGGGGGGGAGCACAGATACGCAGTATTTT. Protein sequence: CASSPRGGSTDTQYF.